The 12 T cell receptor beta chains listed next were all sequenced from one sample in a study of shared clonotypes between healthy human individuals. Cells designated naive CD8 were CD45RO-negative and were positively selected for CCR7, with terminally differentiated effector memory CD45RA+ cells excluded. The assay was immunoSEQ multiplex PCR, and TCRdb's table has in-frame clones only and misses some. The table records around 2,100,000 clones, roughly 95% of them present only once. Sequenced material: naive CD8+ T cells sorted from blood. The source is a man between 18 and 29 years old in good health.

This chain joins TRBV5-1 and TRBJ2-1; perhaps TRBD2 as D (6 bases). The germline V and J ends were trimmed by 6 bases and 7 bases, with 17 bases remaining between them. This CDR3 contains 14 residues. The germline gives CDR1 SGHRS, CDR2 YFSETQ. In DNA form, the CDR3 reads TGCGCCAGCAACTACCGGAGGGTGGAGAATGAGCAGTTCTTC. Residues: CASNYRRVENEQFF.

This clone was seen once. The sample holds other DNA sequences that translate to the same CDR3. The V gene is TRBV6-5, the J gene TRBJ2-1, with D uncertain. V dropped 0 bases and J dropped 0 bases, with 9 bases sitting between them. The CDR3 spans 16 residues. Germline CDR1 is MNHEY and CDR2 is SVGAGI. The CDR3 protein is CASSYSAPSSYNEQFF. CDR3 sequence (DNA): TGTGCCAGCAGTTACTCGGCCCCGAGCTCCTACAATGAGCAGTTCTTC.

The genes are TRBV25-1 and TRBJ2-7; 7 nucleotides align to TRBD1. Germline V CDR1 and CDR2: MGHDK, SYGVNS. V shed 4 bases and J 3 bases; nucleotides not matched to a gene: 3. The CDR3 loop spans 13 amino acids. This chain's CDR3 is CASSVTGDYEQYF. Written as DNA, the CDR3 is TGTGCCAGCAGTGTCACAGGGGACTACGAGCAGTACTTC.

This clone has a single count. V is TRBV27 and J is TRBJ2-7, with 7 bases lining up with TRBD1. This CDR3 has 17 residues. Per germline, CDR1 MNHEY and CDR2 SMNVEV (reference sequence). With V trimmed by 0 bases and J by 2 bases, 10 bases remained unmatched. CDR3 nucleotide sequence: TGTGCCAGCAGTTTATCAGGGGGCCGGGGTTTCCCCTACGAGCAGTACTTC. It encodes CASSLSGGRGFPYEQYF.

The V call is TRBV27, the J call TRBJ1-1, with D perhaps matching TRBD1 (6 bases). CDR1 and CDR2 (germline): MNHEY, SMNVEV (reference sequence). There are 15 residues in the CDR3. Trimming stripped 1 base from V and 2 bases from J, with 11 bases between. The CDR3 bases are TGTGCCAGCAGTTTATGGGCGGGACAAAACACTGAAGCTTTCTTT. Amino acids: CASSLWAGQNTEAFF.

V is TRBV7-9 and J is TRBJ1-1; D is unclear. The germline V and J ends were trimmed by 2 bases and 4 bases, with 17 bases remaining between them. CDR3 length equals 16 residues. The germline V gene has CDR1 SEHNR and CDR2 FQNEAQ (reference sequence). CDR3 DNA sequence: TGTGCCAGCAGCTTACAGAGGACCAAATCTGGCACTGAAGCTTTCTTT. Its translation: CASSLQRTKSGTEAFF. Combining the CDR3 with reference TRBV7-9 and TRBJ1-1 gives the whole variable domain DTGVSQNPRHKITKRGQNVTFRCDPISEHNRLYWYRQTLGQGPEFLTYFQNEAQLEKSRLLSDRFSAERPKGSFSTLEIQRTEQGDSAMYLCASSLQRTKSGTEAFFGQGTRLTVV.

The chain couples TRBV9 to TRBJ2-2; 11 nucleotides agree with TRBD1. Germline CDR1 reads SGDLS; CDR2 reads YYNGEE. Losses at the gene ends were 4 bases for V and 2 bases for J; bases not matched to a gene: 7. The CDR3 extends over 17 amino acids. This CDR3 reads CASSFPDRGPNTGELFF. The CDR3 nucleotides read TGTGCCAGCAGCTTCCCGGACAGGGGGCCTAACACCGGGGAGCTGTTTTTT. The complete variable domain, with remaining parts taken from reference TRBV9 and TRBJ2-2, reads DSGVTQTPKHLITATGQRVTLRCSPRSGDLSVYWYQQSLDQGLQFLIQYYNGEERAKGNILERFSAQQFPDLHSELNLSSLELGDSALYFCASSFPDRGPNTGELFFGEGSRLTVL.

The chain's CDR3 is CASSRSQTYTEAFF. DNA of the CDR3: TGTGCCAGTAGTCGATCACAGACCTACACTGAAGCTTTCTTT. The V gene is TRBV19, the J gene TRBJ1-1, with no clear D. The CDR3 runs 14 residues. V gave up 5 bases and J gave up 3 bases, with 13 bases separating them. The germline gives CDR1 LNHDA, CDR2 SQIVND (reference sequence).

This clone was counted once. The chain employs TRBV4-1 and TRBJ2-5; a possible D gene is TRBD1 (7 bases). Deletions cut 2 bases from V and 12 bases from J, with 16 bases between. Germline CDR1 and CDR2: MGHRA and YSYEKL. The CDR3 loop spans 13 amino acids. CDR3 protein: CASSQIRGDQKYF. CDR3 sequence (DNA): TGCGCCAGCAGCCAAATCAGGGGGGACCAAAAGTACTTC.

The genes are TRBV2 and TRBJ2-7; a possible D gene is TRBD1 (6 bases). Trimming pared 1 base from V and 0 bases from J, leaving 10 bases between. Germline CDR1 SNHLY, CDR2 FYNNEI. The CDR3 length is 15 residues. CDR3 sequence: CASSEEGHSSYEQYF. The CDR3 DNA reads TGTGCCAGCAGTGAAGAGGGACACAGCTCCTACGAGCAGTACTTC.

The table lists this clone with a count of one. V usage is TRBV4-1 and J usage is TRBJ2-3, with a possible D match to TRBD1 (5 bases). The CDR3 has 16 residues. Per the germline V gene, CDR1 is MGHRA and CDR2 is YSYEKL. V dropped 0 bases and J dropped 2 bases, with 12 bases sitting between them. Here the CDR3 reads CASSQDADTDTDTQYF. CDR3 in DNA: TGCGCCAGCAGCCAAGATGCGGACACGGACACAGATACGCAGTATTTT.

The chain is built from TRBV9 and TRBJ2-3; no firm D call. The CDR3 is 12 amino acids. CDR1 is SGDLS, CDR2 YYNGEE, per germline. V shed 7 bases and J shed 5 bases, with 11 bases lying between them. The CDR3 bases are TGTGCCAGCTCCGTAGCTGAAGATACGCAGTATTTT. Its protein product is CASSVAEDTQYF. The full variable domain, with the rest looked up from reference TRBV9 and TRBJ2-3, is DSGVTQTPKHLITATGQRVTLRCSPRSGDLSVYWYQQSLDQGLQFLIQYYNGEERAKGNILERFSAQQFPDLHSELNLSSLELGDSALYFCASSVAEDTQYFGPGTRLTVL.